These T cell receptor beta chains were read from a single sample in a study of Graves' ophthalmopathy and Graves' hyperthyroidism. TCRdb recomputed calls from the multiplex PCR reads with MiXCR, one row per CDR3 protein. The sample includes some 250,000 distinct CDR3 sequences, about 46% of them seen just once. Sequencing was performed on peripheral blood. These receptors were collected from an adult man with Graves' ophthalmopathy. Both conserved end residues are part of each CDR3. The D gene is left open where the match is weak. The size field is filled for only some rows; it gives once, few, many or a size class.

v_gene: TRBV5-1
d_gene: -
abundance: -
j_gene: TRBJ2-7
CDR3nt: TGCGCCAGCGGGACCCAGGCTAGTTCTGTCGAGCAGTACTTC
CDR3aa: CASGTQASSVEQYF

v_gene: TRBV12-5
d_gene: TRBD1
abundance: few
j_gene: TRBJ1-1
CDR3nt: TGTGCTAGTGGTTCGGCGACAGGGGTGGTCACTGAAGCTTTCTTT
CDR3aa: CASGSATGVVTEAFF

v_gene: TRBV5-5
d_gene: TRBD1
abundance: -
j_gene: TRBJ2-7
CDR3nt: TGTGCCAGCAGCCGACAGGGGGCAGAGGACGAGCAGTACTTC
CDR3aa: CASSRQGAEDEQYF

v_gene: TRBV7-8
d_gene: TRBD1
abundance: many
j_gene: TRBJ1-1
CDR3nt: TGTGCCAGCAGCTTAGCTGACAGGGCGAACACTGAAGCTTTCTTT
CDR3aa: CASSLADRANTEAFF

v_gene: TRBV15
d_gene: -
abundance: -
j_gene: TRBJ1-1
CDR3nt: TGTGCCAGCAGTTCTGGTGGCAGCATGAACACTGAAGCTTTCTTT
CDR3aa: CASSSGGSMNTEAFF

v_gene: TRBV7-8
d_gene: -
abundance: few
j_gene: TRBJ1-5
CDR3nt: TGTGCCAGCAGCTTTTCAGGGGACCAGCCCCAGCATTTT
CDR3aa: CASSFSGDQPQHF

v_gene: TRBV10-3
d_gene: -
abundance: once
j_gene: TRBJ2-5
CDR3nt: TGTGCCATCAGTGAACGTCAGGAGACCCAGTACTTC
CDR3aa: CAISERQETQYF

v_gene: TRBV4-1
d_gene: -
abundance: -
j_gene: TRBJ2-6
CDR3nt: TGCGCCAGCAGCCAGACAATCACTGGGGCCAACGTCCTGACTTTC
CDR3aa: CASSQTITGANVLTF

v_gene: TRBV19
d_gene: -
abundance: -
j_gene: TRBJ2-7
CDR3nt: TGTGCCAGTAGTATCGGGACAAAGCAGTACTTC
CDR3aa: CASSIGTKQYF

v_gene: TRBV15
d_gene: -
abundance: -
j_gene: TRBJ2-5
CDR3nt: TGTGCCGCCAGCAGAGAACAGGTACTCCAGGAGACCCAGTACTTC
CDR3aa: CAASREQVLQETQYF

v_gene: TRBV20-1
d_gene: -
abundance: few
j_gene: TRBJ2-7
CDR3nt: TGCAGTGCTAGTGGGACCGGTGAGTCCTACGAGCAGTACTTC
CDR3aa: CSASGTGESYEQYF

v_gene: TRBV19
d_gene: TRBD2
abundance: few
j_gene: TRBJ2-7
CDR3nt: TGTGCCAGTAGTATGCCGGCGGGAGGGCCTGAGGAGCAGTACTTC
CDR3aa: CASSMPAGGPEEQYF

v_gene: TRBV14
d_gene: -
abundance: -
j_gene: TRBJ1-6
CDR3nt: TGTGCCAGCAGCCAAGATCGAAATTCACCCCTCCACTTT
CDR3aa: CASSQDRNSPLHF

v_gene: TRBV9
d_gene: TRBD1
abundance: -
j_gene: TRBJ1-5
CDR3nt: TGTGCCAGTTCGACAGGGACCCAGGGCAATCAGCCCCAGCATTTT
CDR3aa: CASSTGTQGNQPQHF

v_gene: TRBV19
d_gene: -
abundance: -
j_gene: TRBJ1-5
CDR3nt: TGTGCCAGTAGTATCAGCGGTTCCCGTAATCAGCCCCAGCATTTT
CDR3aa: CASSISGSRNQPQHF

v_gene: TRBV18
d_gene: -
abundance: -
j_gene: TRBJ1-5
CDR3nt: TGTGCCAGCTCACCAGGGGAGGGCCAGCCCCAGCATTTT
CDR3aa: CASSPGEGQPQHF

v_gene: TRBV7-2
d_gene: -
abundance: -
j_gene: TRBJ1-1
CDR3nt: TGTGCCAGCAGCTTAGATGATCCCCTGAACACTGAAGCTTTCTTT
CDR3aa: CASSLDDPLNTEAFF

v_gene: TRBV12-5
d_gene: -
abundance: -
j_gene: TRBJ1-4
CDR3nt: TGTGCCAGCAGTCCCCTACCTTTAGATGAAAAACTGTTTTTT
CDR3aa: CASSPLPLDEKLFF

v_gene: TRBV20-1
d_gene: -
abundance: -
j_gene: TRBJ1-2
CDR3nt: TGCAGTGCTCGCAGCCTGCACACCTTC
CDR3aa: CSARSLHTF

v_gene: TRBV29-1
d_gene: -
abundance: -
j_gene: TRBJ2-1
CDR3nt: TGCAGCGTTGTAAAGACTAACTACAATGAGCAGTTCTTC
CDR3aa: CSVVKTNYNEQFF

v_gene: TRBV28
d_gene: TRBD1
abundance: many
j_gene: TRBJ1-4
CDR3nt: TGTGCCAGCACCCCTAGCGGGACAGGGGATGAAAAACTGTTTTTT
CDR3aa: CASTPSGTGDEKLFF

v_gene: TRBV7-2
d_gene: TRBD1
abundance: once
j_gene: TRBJ2-5
CDR3nt: TGTGCCAGCAGCCTACGACAGGGGGCCCTTGAGTACCAAGAGACCCAGTACTTC
CDR3aa: CASSLRQGALEYQETQYF